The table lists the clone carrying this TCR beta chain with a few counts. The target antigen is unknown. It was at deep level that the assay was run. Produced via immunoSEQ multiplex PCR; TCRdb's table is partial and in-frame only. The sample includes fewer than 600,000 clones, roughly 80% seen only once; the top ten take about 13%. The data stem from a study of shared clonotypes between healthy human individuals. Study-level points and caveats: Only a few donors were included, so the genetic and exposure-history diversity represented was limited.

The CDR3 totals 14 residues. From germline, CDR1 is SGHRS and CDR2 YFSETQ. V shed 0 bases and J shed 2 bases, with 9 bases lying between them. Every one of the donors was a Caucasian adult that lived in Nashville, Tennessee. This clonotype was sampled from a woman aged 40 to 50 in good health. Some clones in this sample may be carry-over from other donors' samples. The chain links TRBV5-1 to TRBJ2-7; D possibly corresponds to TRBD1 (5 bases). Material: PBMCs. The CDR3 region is CASSLVQAPYEQYF. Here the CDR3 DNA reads TGCGCCAGCAGCTTGGTACAGGCCCCCTACGAGCAGTACTTC.